The present entry profiles one TCR beta chain with its context. Its antigen is currently unknown. TCRdb's copy holds only in-frame clones and misses some; the assay was immunoSEQ multiplex PCR. The sample includes roughly 150,000 clones, about 91% of them seen just once. The sample is drawn from a study of T cell responses to AZD1222 COVID-19 vaccine. The CDR3 covers 16 residues. Germline V gives CDR1 KGHSH, CDR2 LQKENI. V lost 3 bases and J lost 1; bases outside the gene matches: 5. General study results and limits: Spike-specific TCR breadth and depth were elevated following two AZD1222 doses.

The input for sequencing was peripheral blood, taken on day 0 of AZD1222 vaccination. The gene calls are TRBV18 and TRBJ1-1; 10 bases are a match to TRBD1. The receptor was isolated from an adult in good health. CDR3 sequence: CASSPGTGVRNTEAFF. The CDR3 region has the DNA TGTGCCAGCTCACCCGGGACAGGGGTCCGGAACACTGAAGCTTTCTTT.